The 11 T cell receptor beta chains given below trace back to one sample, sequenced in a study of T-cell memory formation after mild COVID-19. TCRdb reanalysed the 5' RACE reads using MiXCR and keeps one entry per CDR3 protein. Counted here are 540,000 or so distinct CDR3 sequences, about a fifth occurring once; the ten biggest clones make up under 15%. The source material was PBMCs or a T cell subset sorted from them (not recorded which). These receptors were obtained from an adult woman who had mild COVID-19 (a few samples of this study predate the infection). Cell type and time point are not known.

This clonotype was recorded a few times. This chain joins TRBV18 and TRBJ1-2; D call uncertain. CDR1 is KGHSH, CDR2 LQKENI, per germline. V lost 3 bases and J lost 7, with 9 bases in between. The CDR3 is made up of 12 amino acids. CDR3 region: CASSPEGLGYTF. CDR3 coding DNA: TGTGCCAGCTCACCGGAGGGTCTTGGCTACACCTTC.

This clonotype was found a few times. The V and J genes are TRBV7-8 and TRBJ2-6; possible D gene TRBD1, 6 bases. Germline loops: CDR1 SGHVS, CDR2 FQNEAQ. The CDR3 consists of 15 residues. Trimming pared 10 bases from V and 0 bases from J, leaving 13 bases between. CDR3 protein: CATQQGVSGANVLTF. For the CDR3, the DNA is TGTGCCACCCAACAGGGAGTCTCTGGGGCCAACGTCCTGACTTTC.

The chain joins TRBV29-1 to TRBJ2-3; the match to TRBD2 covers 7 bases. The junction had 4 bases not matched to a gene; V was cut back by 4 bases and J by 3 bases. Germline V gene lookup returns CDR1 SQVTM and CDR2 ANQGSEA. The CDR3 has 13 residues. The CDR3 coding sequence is TGCAGCGTTGCGCCGGGAGGAACAGATACGCAGTATTTT. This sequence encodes CSVAPGGTDTQYF.

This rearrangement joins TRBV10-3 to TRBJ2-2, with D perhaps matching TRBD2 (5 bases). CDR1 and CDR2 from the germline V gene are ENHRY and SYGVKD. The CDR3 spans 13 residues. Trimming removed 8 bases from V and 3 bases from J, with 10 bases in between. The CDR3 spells CAIRPGDTGELFF. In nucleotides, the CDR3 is TGTGCCATCCGGCCCGGGGACACCGGGGAGCTGTTTTTT.

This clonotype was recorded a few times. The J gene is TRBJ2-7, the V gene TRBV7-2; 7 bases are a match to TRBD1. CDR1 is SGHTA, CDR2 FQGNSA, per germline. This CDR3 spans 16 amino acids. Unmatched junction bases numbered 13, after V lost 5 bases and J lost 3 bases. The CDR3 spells CASSTVSGTAFYEQYF. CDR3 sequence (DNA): TGTGCCAGCAGCACCGTCTCCGGGACAGCATTCTACGAGCAGTACTTC.

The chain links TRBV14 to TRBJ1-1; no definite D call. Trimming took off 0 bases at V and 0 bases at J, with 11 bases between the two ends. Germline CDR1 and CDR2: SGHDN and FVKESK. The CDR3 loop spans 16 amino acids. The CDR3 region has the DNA TGTGCCAGCAGCCAAGATTTCGGTGAGATGAACACTGAAGCTTTCTTT. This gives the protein CASSQDFGEMNTEAFF.

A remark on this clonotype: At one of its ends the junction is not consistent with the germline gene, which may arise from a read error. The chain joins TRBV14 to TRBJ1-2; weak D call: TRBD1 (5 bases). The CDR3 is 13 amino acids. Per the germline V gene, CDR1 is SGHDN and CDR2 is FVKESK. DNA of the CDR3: TGTGCCAGCAGCCAAACTCGGGCGTGGGGCTACATCTTC. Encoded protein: CASSQTRAWGYIF.

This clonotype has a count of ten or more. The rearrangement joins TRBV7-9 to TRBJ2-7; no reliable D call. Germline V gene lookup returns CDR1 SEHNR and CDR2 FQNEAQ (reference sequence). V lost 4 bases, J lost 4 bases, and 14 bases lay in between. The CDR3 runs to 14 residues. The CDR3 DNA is TGTGCCAGCAGCTCCGCCGTTACTCTTTACGAGCAGTACTTC. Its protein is CASSSAVTLYEQYF.

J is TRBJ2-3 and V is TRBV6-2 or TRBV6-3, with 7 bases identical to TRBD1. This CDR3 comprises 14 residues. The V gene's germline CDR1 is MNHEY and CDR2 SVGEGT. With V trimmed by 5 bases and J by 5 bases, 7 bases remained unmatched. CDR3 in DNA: TGTGCCAGCAGTCTCGACAGGGCGAGAGATACGCAGTATTTT. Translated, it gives CASSLDRARDTQYF.

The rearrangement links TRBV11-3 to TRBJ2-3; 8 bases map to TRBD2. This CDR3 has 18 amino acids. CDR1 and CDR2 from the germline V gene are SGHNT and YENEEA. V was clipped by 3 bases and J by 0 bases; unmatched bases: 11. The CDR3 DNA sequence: TGTGCCAGCAGCTTTTCGCCACTAGCGGTCTCTAGCACAGATACGCAGTATTTT. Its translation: CASSFSPLAVSSTDTQYF.

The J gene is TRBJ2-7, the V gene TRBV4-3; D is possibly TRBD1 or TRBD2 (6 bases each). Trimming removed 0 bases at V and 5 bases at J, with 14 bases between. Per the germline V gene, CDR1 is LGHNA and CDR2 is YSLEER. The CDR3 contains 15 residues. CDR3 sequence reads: CASSQEGPGANEQYF. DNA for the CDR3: TGCGCCAGCAGCCAAGAAGGTCCGGGGGCTAACGAGCAGTACTTC.